This section outlines one T cell receptor beta chain sequence together with its context. Data came from immunoSEQ multiplex PCR; TCRdb stores just in-frame clones and leaves some out. Here the sample spans fewer than 600,000 clones, over 75% being singletons. The data belong to a study of blood T cell repertoires in COVID-19. This clonotype was obtained from a woman between 40 and 55 years old who had recovered from COVID-19. Sequenced material: PBMCs or T cells enriched from blood (not recorded which).

For the CDR3, the DNA is TGTGCCTGGAGTACCCGGACTAGCGGCTACGAGCAGTACTTC. Translation: CAWSTRTSGYEQYF. The rearrangement joins TRBV30 to TRBJ2-7; TRBD2 matches 10 bases. V shed 2 bases, J shed 3 bases, and the junction held 4 bases outside the gene matches. The CDR3 loop spans 14 amino acids. Germline V gives CDR1 GTSNPN, CDR2 SVGIG (reference sequence).